Here is one T cell receptor (beta chain) with its context. The data were taken from a study of blood T cell repertoires in COVID-19. As for the study in general: T cells, B-cell-depleted T cells, or PBMCs supplied cDNA or gDNA.

The CDR3 has 14 residues. The ends were cut back, 2 bases at V and 3 bases at J, with 8 bases in the middle. The V gene's germline CDR1 is MNHNY and CDR2 SVGAGI (reference sequence). Profiled with immunoSEQ multiplex PCR; TCRdb holds only in-frame clones, not every one. The sample has under 150,000 clones; roughly 88% are singletons. The rearrangement joins TRBV6-6 to TRBJ1-5, with D perhaps TRBD1 (5 bases). The source is a woman in her 70s who had recovered from COVID-19. Sequenced input: peripheral blood. The CDR3 spells CASSYQGLNQPQHF. CDR3 in DNA: TGTGCCAGCAGTTACCAGGGCCTCAATCAGCCCCAGCATTTT.